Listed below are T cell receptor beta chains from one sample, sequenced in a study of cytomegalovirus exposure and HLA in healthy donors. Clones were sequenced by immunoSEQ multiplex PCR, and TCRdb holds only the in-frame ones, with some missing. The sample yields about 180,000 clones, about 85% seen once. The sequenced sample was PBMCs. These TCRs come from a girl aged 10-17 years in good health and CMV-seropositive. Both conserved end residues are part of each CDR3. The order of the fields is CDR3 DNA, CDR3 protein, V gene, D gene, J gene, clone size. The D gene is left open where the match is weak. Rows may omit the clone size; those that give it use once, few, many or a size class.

CDR3 DNA: TGTGCCAGCAGCCGGACAGCGAACACCGGGGAGCTGTTTTTT
CDR3 protein: CASSRTANTGELFF
V gene: TRBV6-1
D gene: .
J gene: TRBJ2-2
clone size: .

CDR3 DNA: TGTGCCAGCAGTGAATTTGGGACAGGGAACTATGGCTACACCTTC
CDR3 protein: CASSEFGTGNYGYTF
V gene: TRBV25-1
D gene: TRBD1
J gene: TRBJ1-2
clone size: .

CDR3 DNA: TGTGCCAGCAGCTCAATTGCTATAGCGGGAGATTTAGATACGCAGTATTTT
CDR3 protein: CASSSIAIAGDLDTQYF
V gene: TRBV27
D gene: TRBD2
J gene: TRBJ2-3
clone size: .

CDR3 DNA: TGTGCCAGTAGTCCCTGGACAGGGGCGAACACTGAAGCTTTCTTT
CDR3 protein: CASSPWTGANTEAFF
V gene: TRBV19
D gene: TRBD1
J gene: TRBJ1-1
clone size: few

CDR3 DNA: TGTGCCAGCACAGGGCTAGCGGGAGGGGCGGCCCAGTACTTC
CDR3 protein: CASTGLAGGAAQYF
V gene: TRBV6-1
D gene: TRBD2
J gene: TRBJ2-5
clone size: .

CDR3 DNA: TGTGCCAGCAGCTTGGGAGGGGACTCATCCTACGAGCAGTACTTC
CDR3 protein: CASSLGGDSSYEQYF
V gene: TRBV5-4
D gene: .
J gene: TRBJ2-7
clone size: .

CDR3 DNA: TGCGCCAGCAGCCAAGTGACGAGCGAGACCTCCTACGAGCAGTACTTC
CDR3 protein: CASSQVTSETSYEQYF
V gene: TRBV4-3
D gene: .
J gene: TRBJ2-7
clone size: few

CDR3 DNA: TGCGCCAGCAGCTTGACAGGGAAGAACACTGAAGCTTTCTTT
CDR3 protein: CASSLTGKNTEAFF
V gene: TRBV5-1
D gene: .
J gene: TRBJ1-1
clone size: once

CDR3 DNA: TGTGCCAGCAGCTTAGAGGAGCTACCCTACGAGCAGTACTTC
CDR3 protein: CASSLEELPYEQYF
V gene: TRBV7-9
D gene: .
J gene: TRBJ2-7
clone size: .

CDR3 DNA: TGCGCCAGCAGCTTTAGTAGATCAGATACGCAGTATTTT
CDR3 protein: CASSFSRSDTQYF
V gene: TRBV5-1
D gene: .
J gene: TRBJ2-3
clone size: .

CDR3 DNA: TGCGCCAGCAGCCTACCGGCGGGGGAGGGAGGCTACACCTTC
CDR3 protein: CASSLPAGEGGYTF
V gene: TRBV4-1
D gene: .
J gene: TRBJ1-2
clone size: once

CDR3 DNA: TGTGCCAGCTCACCGGGACAGGGAACGCGGGGCTACACCTTC
CDR3 protein: CASSPGQGTRGYTF
V gene: TRBV18
D gene: TRBD1
J gene: TRBJ1-2
clone size: few

CDR3 DNA: TGTGCCTGGAGTGTAATTAGGGGACACCTGTTTCCCGAGCAGTACTTC
CDR3 protein: CAWSVIRGHLFPEQYF
V gene: TRBV30
D gene: .
J gene: TRBJ2-7
clone size: .

CDR3 DNA: TGTGCCAGCAGCCGACAGGGCCGTGAAAAACTGTTTTTT
CDR3 protein: CASSRQGREKLFF
V gene: TRBV11-2
D gene: TRBD1
J gene: TRBJ1-4
clone size: few

CDR3 DNA: TGTGCCAGCTCACCATTACCGGGACAGGGGGCGGGTTACGAGCAGTACTTC
CDR3 protein: CASSPLPGQGAGYEQYF
V gene: TRBV18
D gene: TRBD1
J gene: TRBJ2-7
clone size: .

CDR3 DNA: TGTGCCAGCACGGGGACAGATAACTATGGCTACACCTTC
CDR3 protein: CASTGTDNYGYTF
V gene: TRBV6-1
D gene: TRBD1
J gene: TRBJ1-2
clone size: .

CDR3 DNA: TGTGCCAGACGGGGGGCACTAGCGGGACGTTACGGCTACACCTTC
CDR3 protein: CARRGALAGRYGYTF
V gene: TRBV21-1
D gene: .
J gene: TRBJ1-2
clone size: .

CDR3 DNA: TGCGCCAGCGGGTTGGATCTAGCGACTTATGGGGACCAGTACTTC
CDR3 protein: CASGLDLATYGDQYF
V gene: TRBV5-1
D gene: .
J gene: TRBJ2-5
clone size: .

CDR3 DNA: TGTGCCAGCAGCCCCCGGGACAGGGGGCTCAACACTGAAGCTTTCTTT
CDR3 protein: CASSPRDRGLNTEAFF
V gene: TRBV7-9
D gene: TRBD1
J gene: TRBJ1-1
clone size: .

CDR3 DNA: TGTGCCAGCAGCTTAGAGGGAGGGAAAGGGAGCAATCAGCCCCAGCATTTT
CDR3 protein: CASSLEGGKGSNQPQHF
V gene: TRBV11-2
D gene: .
J gene: TRBJ1-5
clone size: .

CDR3 DNA: TGCAGCGTTGAAGGAATGGGCCCTAATCCCTACGAGCAGTACTTC
CDR3 protein: CSVEGMGPNPYEQYF
V gene: TRBV29-1
D gene: .
J gene: TRBJ2-7
clone size: .

CDR3 DNA: TGCGCCAGCAGCTCTAGCGGGAGTAAGAGCGACCACAATGAGCAGTTCTTC
CDR3 protein: CASSSSGSKSDHNEQFF
V gene: TRBV5-1
D gene: TRBD2
J gene: TRBJ2-1
clone size: .

CDR3 DNA: TGTGCCAGCACCGAGGGTACCTACGAGCAGTACTTC
CDR3 protein: CASTEGTYEQYF
V gene: TRBV2
D gene: .
J gene: TRBJ2-7
clone size: .

CDR3 DNA: TGTGCCTGGAGAGATAGCACCCCTCCGTACTTC
CDR3 protein: CAWRDSTPPYF
V gene: TRBV30
D gene: .
J gene: TRBJ2-7
clone size: .

CDR3 DNA: TGTGCCAGCGCCGGTCCACCGGACAGGGGCCAGTCAACTAATGAAAAACTGTTTTTT
CDR3 protein: CASAGPPDRGQSTNEKLFF
V gene: TRBV16
D gene: TRBD1
J gene: TRBJ1-4
clone size: .

CDR3 DNA: TGTGCCAGCAGCTTAGGGGGCGCAGATACGCAGTATTTT
CDR3 protein: CASSLGGADTQYF
V gene: TRBV11-3
D gene: .
J gene: TRBJ2-3
clone size: .

CDR3 DNA: TGTGCCAGCAGCTTAGGTCCGGGACAGAACAATGAGCAGTTCTTC
CDR3 protein: CASSLGPGQNNEQFF
V gene: TRBV11-3
D gene: TRBD1
J gene: TRBJ2-1
clone size: .

CDR3 DNA: TGCAGCGTTGTTTTAGCCGGGAGCACAGATACGCAGTATTTT
CDR3 protein: CSVVLAGSTDTQYF
V gene: TRBV29-1
D gene: .
J gene: TRBJ2-3
clone size: once

CDR3 DNA: TGCGCCAGCAGCTCCGGGAGGACCCACAATGAGCAGTTCTTC
CDR3 protein: CASSSGRTHNEQFF
V gene: TRBV5-1
D gene: TRBD2
J gene: TRBJ2-1
clone size: .

CDR3 DNA: TGCGCCAGCAGCTTGCAGCCCAGGGCCACCGGGGAGCTGTTTTTT
CDR3 protein: CASSLQPRATGELFF
V gene: TRBV5-1
D gene: .
J gene: TRBJ2-2
clone size: .

CDR3 DNA: TGTGCCAGCAGCGCAGTCGGGTTGAACACTGAAGCTTTCTTT
CDR3 protein: CASSAVGLNTEAFF
V gene: TRBV7-8
D gene: .
J gene: TRBJ1-1
clone size: few

CDR3 DNA: TGTGCCAGCTGGTTATCGGAGAGCTCCTACAATGAGCAGTTCTTC
CDR3 protein: CASWLSESSYNEQFF
V gene: TRBV2
D gene: .
J gene: TRBJ2-1
clone size: .

CDR3 DNA: TGTGCCAGCAGGCCTACTAGCGGTTCCTACGAGCAGTACTTC
CDR3 protein: CASRPTSGSYEQYF
V gene: TRBV27
D gene: TRBD2
J gene: TRBJ2-7
clone size: .

CDR3 DNA: TGTGCCAGCAGTTATCGAAGCCGGGACAGTGATGAAAAACTGTTTTTT
CDR3 protein: CASSYRSRDSDEKLFF
V gene: TRBV6-5
D gene: TRBD1
J gene: TRBJ1-4
clone size: .

CDR3 DNA: TGCGCCAGCAGCTTGGAGGGGGGAGGGCCGGCGAACACCGGGGAGCTGTTTTTT
CDR3 protein: CASSLEGGGPANTGELFF
V gene: TRBV5-1
D gene: .
J gene: TRBJ2-2
clone size: .

CDR3 DNA: TGTGCCAGTAGTAACATCATGAACACTGAAGCTTTCTTT
CDR3 protein: CASSNIMNTEAFF
V gene: TRBV19
D gene: .
J gene: TRBJ1-1
clone size: .

CDR3 DNA: TGTGCCAGCGGAACAGGGGGCTACGAGCAGTACTTC
CDR3 protein: CASGTGGYEQYF
V gene: TRBV13
D gene: TRBD1
J gene: TRBJ2-7
clone size: .

CDR3 DNA: TGTGCCAGCAGCTCCGGGACTCACAATGAGCAGTTCTTC
CDR3 protein: CASSSGTHNEQFF
V gene: TRBV7-3
D gene: .
J gene: TRBJ2-1
clone size: once

CDR3 DNA: TGTGCCAGTAAAGAGGACAGGGCCCTCTATGGCTACACCTTC
CDR3 protein: CASKEDRALYGYTF
V gene: TRBV19
D gene: TRBD1
J gene: TRBJ1-2
clone size: .

CDR3 DNA: TGCGCCAGCAGTACGGACAGAGGGAGCTATGGCTACACCTTC
CDR3 protein: CASSTDRGSYGYTF
V gene: TRBV5-1
D gene: .
J gene: TRBJ1-2
clone size: .

CDR3 DNA: TGTGCCAGTGGAAATGTACCGGGGGAGGGAGCGGGAGGGCCCCAGTTCTTC
CDR3 protein: CASGNVPGEGAGGPQFF
V gene: TRBV19
D gene: TRBD2
J gene: TRBJ2-1
clone size: .

CDR3 DNA: TGCGCCAGCAGCCAAGGGACAGGGAGGGAGAACACTGAAGCTTTCTTT
CDR3 protein: CASSQGTGRENTEAFF
V gene: TRBV4-1
D gene: TRBD1
J gene: TRBJ1-1
clone size: .

CDR3 DNA: TGCGCCAGCAGCTTCCGTGGCGGGAGGCAAGAGACCCAGTACTTC
CDR3 protein: CASSFRGGRQETQYF
V gene: TRBV5-1
D gene: TRBD2
J gene: TRBJ2-5
clone size: .

CDR3 DNA: TGCAGCGTCGATAACCAGGGGGACCTAGGCTACGAGCAGTACTTC
CDR3 protein: CSVDNQGDLGYEQYF
V gene: TRBV29-1
D gene: TRBD1
J gene: TRBJ2-7
clone size: .

CDR3 DNA: TGTGCCAGCAGTCCCGAGGAGGGGCCTGAAGCTTTCTTT
CDR3 protein: CASSPEEGPEAFF
V gene: TRBV25-1
D gene: .
J gene: TRBJ1-1
clone size: few

CDR3 DNA: TGTGCCAGCACCAGTGACCAAACCCAGGGAAATGAAAAACTGTTTTTT
CDR3 protein: CASTSDQTQGNEKLFF
V gene: TRBV12-1
D gene: .
J gene: TRBJ1-4
clone size: .

CDR3 DNA: TGTGCCAGCAGTGATCTTAGCGGGAGAGACTACAATGAGCAGTTCTTC
CDR3 protein: CASSDLSGRDYNEQFF
V gene: TRBV25-1
D gene: TRBD2
J gene: TRBJ2-1
clone size: once

CDR3 DNA: TGTGCCAGCGGGGGGGCGCAGGGCTACACCTTC
CDR3 protein: CASGGAQGYTF
V gene: TRBV6-6
D gene: .
J gene: TRBJ1-2
clone size: .

CDR3 DNA: TGTGCCAGCAGCTCCCCCCTAGCGGACAGCACAGATACGCAGTATTTT
CDR3 protein: CASSSPLADSTDTQYF
V gene: TRBV7-9
D gene: TRBD2
J gene: TRBJ2-3
clone size: few

CDR3 DNA: TGTGCCAGCAGCGTAGGGGGACTAGCCAATGAGCAGTTCTTC
CDR3 protein: CASSVGGLANEQFF
V gene: TRBV9
D gene: TRBD2
J gene: TRBJ2-1
clone size: .